The clone carrying this T cell receptor beta chain was counted ten times or more. These data come from a study of kidney transplant recipient with SARS-CoV-2 infection. This CDR3 is built from 16 residues. The germline V gene encodes CDR1 SGHRS and CDR2 YFSETQ. V dropped 6 bases and J dropped 4 bases, with 22 bases sitting between them. Each CDR3 protein gets one entry after TCRdb re-called the reads with MiXCR. The sample comprises roughly 250,000 distinct CDR3 sequences, around 28% of which are singletons, and roughly 7% rests with the top ten. This chain links TRBV5-1 with TRBJ1-2; D uncertain. This TCR came from a young adult male patient who had COVID-19 and was a kidney transplant recipient. Some of the T cells might come from the graft donor. The specimen comprised a blood sample, sampled at baseline and on roughly day 110 from a kidney transplant recipient. The CDR3 sequence is CASNPESVRKTYGYTF. The CDR3, as DNA: TGCGCCAGCAATCCTGAATCGGTTCGAAAGACCTATGGCTACACCTTC. Full variable domain (rest looked up from reference TRBV5-1 and TRBJ1-2): KAGVTQTPRYLIKTRGQQVTLSCSPISGHRSVSWYQQTPGQGLQFLFEYFSETQRNKGNFPGRFSGRQFSNSRSEMNVSTLELGDSALYLCASNPESVRKTYGYTFGSGTRLTVV.